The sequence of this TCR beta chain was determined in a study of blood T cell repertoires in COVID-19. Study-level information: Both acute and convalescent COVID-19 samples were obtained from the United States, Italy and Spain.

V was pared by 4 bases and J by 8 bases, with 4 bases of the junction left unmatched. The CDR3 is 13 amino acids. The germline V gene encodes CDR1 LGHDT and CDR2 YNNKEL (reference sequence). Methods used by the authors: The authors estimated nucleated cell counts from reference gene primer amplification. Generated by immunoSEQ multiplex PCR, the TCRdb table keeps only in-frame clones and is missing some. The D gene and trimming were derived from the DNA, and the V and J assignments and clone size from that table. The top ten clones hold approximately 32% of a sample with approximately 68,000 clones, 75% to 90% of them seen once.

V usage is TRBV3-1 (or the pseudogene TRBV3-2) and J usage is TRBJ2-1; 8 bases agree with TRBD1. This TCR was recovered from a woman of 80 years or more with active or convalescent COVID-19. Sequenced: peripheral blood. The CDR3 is CASSPPTGDEQFF. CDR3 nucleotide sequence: TGTGCCAGCAGCCCCCCGACAGGGGATGAGCAGTTCTTC.